The present T cell receptor (beta chain) was sequenced within a study of blood T cell repertoires in COVID-19. As for the study in general: Samples came from the United States, Italy and Spain, spanning acute and convalescent COVID-19.

V gave up 3 bases and J gave up 5 bases; unmatched junction bases: 6. Germline V gene lookup returns CDR1 LNHNV and CDR2 YYDKDF (reference sequence). CDR3 length: 16 amino acids. Per the study methods: Estimated nucleated cell counts came from reference gene primer amplification. Libraries were prepared by immunoSEQ multiplex PCR; TCRdb keeps only in-frame clonotypes and omits some of them. V and J calls plus clone size are reproduced from that table; the DNA served to infer D and trimming. The repertoire holds roughly 200,000 clones, with less than 80% as singletons. This chain connects TRBV15 to TRBJ2-7, with 14 bases that match TRBD2. The material sequenced was peripheral blood. This TCR was sampled from a man aged 50 or older who had recovered from COVID-19. The CDR3 here is CATSSSGTSGSDEQYF. CDR3 DNA: TGTGCCACCAGCAGCTCCGGGACTAGCGGGAGCGACGAGCAGTACTTC.